What follows is one T cell receptor beta chain and its context. Its antigen remains unknown. The CDR3 consists of 12 residues. Germline CDR1 reads MNHEY; CDR2 reads SMNVEV (reference sequence). The V gene end was trimmed by 5 bases and the J gene end by 7 bases; junction bases not matched to a gene: 2. This sample stems from a study of cytomegalovirus exposure and HLA in healthy donors. Study-level information: Within an early data release were about 85 million unique TCRs drawn from HLA-typed donors. The study, taken as a whole, reports: A prior analysis recorded that most TCR beta V segments were productive about 87% or about 30% of the time.

It was with 60 Vbeta and 13 Jbeta primers that the PCR ran. Sequencing was performed with immunoSEQ multiplex PCR; in TCRdb, only in-frame clones are kept and a portion is missing. The sample holds about 140,000 clones, 70% to 75% seen once. This sequence originates from a woman aged 40 to 50 in good health and CMV-seronegative. The sequencing input was PBMCs. This chain links TRBV27 with TRBJ2-1; TRBD1 matches at 7 bases. The CDR3 nucleotides read TGTGCCAGCAGTATGGGACAGAATGAGCAGTTCTTC. Amino acids: CASSMGQNEQFF.